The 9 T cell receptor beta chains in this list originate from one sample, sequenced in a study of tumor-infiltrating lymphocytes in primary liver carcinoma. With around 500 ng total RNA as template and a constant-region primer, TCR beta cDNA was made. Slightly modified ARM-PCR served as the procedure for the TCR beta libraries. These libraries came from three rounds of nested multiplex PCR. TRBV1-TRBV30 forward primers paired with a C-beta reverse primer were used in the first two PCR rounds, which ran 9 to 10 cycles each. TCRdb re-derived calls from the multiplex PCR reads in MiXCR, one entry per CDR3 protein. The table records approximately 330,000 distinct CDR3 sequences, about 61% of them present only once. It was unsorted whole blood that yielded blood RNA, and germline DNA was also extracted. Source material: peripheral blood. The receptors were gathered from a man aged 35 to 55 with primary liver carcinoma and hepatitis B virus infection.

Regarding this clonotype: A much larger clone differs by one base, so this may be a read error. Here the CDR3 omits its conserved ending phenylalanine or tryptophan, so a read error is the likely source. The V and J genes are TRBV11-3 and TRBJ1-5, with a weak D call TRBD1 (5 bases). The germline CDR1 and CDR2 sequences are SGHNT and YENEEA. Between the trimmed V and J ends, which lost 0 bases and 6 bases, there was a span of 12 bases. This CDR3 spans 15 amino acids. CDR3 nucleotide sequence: TGTGCCAGCAGCTTAGATCTGGGGGTGGCTCAGCCCCAGCATATT. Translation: CASSLDLGVAQPQHI.

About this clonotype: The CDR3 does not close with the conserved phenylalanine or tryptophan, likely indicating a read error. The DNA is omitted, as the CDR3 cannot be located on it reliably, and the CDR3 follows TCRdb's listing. CDR3 residues: CARSLVAGLADVEKYI. The V call is TRBV5-4, the J call TRBJ2-7; the table's D call of TRBD2 was not tested on the DNA. Including both end residues, the CDR3 is 16 amino acids long. Germline V CDR1 and CDR2: SGHNT, YYREEE (reference sequence).

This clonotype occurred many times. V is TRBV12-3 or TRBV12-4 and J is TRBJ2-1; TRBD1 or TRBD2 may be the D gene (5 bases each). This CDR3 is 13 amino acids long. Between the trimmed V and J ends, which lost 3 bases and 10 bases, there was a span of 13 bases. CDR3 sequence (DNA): TGTGCCAGCAGTTTGGATAGTCGGGGCGAGCAGTTCTTC. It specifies CASSLDSRGEQFF.

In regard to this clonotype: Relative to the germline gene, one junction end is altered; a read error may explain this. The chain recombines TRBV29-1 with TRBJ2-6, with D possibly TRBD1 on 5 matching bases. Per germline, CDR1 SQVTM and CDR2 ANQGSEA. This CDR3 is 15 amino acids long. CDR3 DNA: TGCAGCGTTGAAGATCCAGGGCCTGGGGCCAACGTCATGACTTTC. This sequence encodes CSVEDPGPGANVMTF.

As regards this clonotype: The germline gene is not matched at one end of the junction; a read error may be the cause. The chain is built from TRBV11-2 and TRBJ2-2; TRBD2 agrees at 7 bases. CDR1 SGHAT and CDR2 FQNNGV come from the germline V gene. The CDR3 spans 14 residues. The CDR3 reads CASSTGTTTRELFF. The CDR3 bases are TGTGCCAGCAGCACCGGGACTACCACCCGGGAACTGTTTTTT.

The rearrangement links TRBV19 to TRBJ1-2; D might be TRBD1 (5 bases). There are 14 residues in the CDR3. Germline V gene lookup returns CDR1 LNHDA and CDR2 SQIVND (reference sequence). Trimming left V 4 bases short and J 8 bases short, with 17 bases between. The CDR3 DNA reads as TGTGCCAGTAGTACGGGACTTCCGCTCTACGGCTACACCTTC. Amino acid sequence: CASSTGLPLYGYTF.

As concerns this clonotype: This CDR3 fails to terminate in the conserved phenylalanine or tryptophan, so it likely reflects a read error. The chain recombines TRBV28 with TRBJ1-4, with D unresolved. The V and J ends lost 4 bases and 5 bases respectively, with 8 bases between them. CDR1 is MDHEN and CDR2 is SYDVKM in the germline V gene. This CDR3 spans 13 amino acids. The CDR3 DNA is TGTGCCAGCAGTTCCTCCTTCAATGAAAAACTGTTTTAT. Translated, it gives CASSSSFNEKLFY.

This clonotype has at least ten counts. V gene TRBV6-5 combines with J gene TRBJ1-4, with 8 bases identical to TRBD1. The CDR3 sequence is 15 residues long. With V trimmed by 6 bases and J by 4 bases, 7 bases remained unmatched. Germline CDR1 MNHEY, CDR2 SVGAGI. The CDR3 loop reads CASSLTTGVNEKLFF. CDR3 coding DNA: TGTGCCAGCAGCCTTACGACAGGGGTTAATGAAAAACTGTTTTTT.

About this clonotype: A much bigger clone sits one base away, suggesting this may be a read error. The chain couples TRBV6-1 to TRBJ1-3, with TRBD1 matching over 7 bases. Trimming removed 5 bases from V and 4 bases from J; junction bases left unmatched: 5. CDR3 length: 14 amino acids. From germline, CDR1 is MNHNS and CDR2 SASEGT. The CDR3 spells CASSSGTVGNTIYF. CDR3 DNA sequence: TGTGCCAGCAGTTCCGGGACAGTCGGAAACACCATATATTTT.